This T cell receptor (beta chain) comes out of a study of PD-L1 blockade in urothelial cancer. For the study at large: Of prior chemotherapy regimens, patients had received between 0 and 3. Samples of blood were analyzed 3 weeks (second dose) and 6 weeks after treatment start.

Trimming took 3 bases from V and 4 from J, leaving 12 bases between them. Germline V lookup: CDR1 MRHNA, CDR2 SNTAGT. The length of the CDR3 is 14 residues. The assay was immunoSEQ multiplex PCR, and TCRdb's table has in-frame clones only and misses some. This table has roughly 28,000 clones, approximately 80% appearing once. Noted time point: peripheral blood 6 weeks after treatment start. Samples were collected from each patient before treatment and during treatment. Each patient gave between 1 and 8 of them in total. The origin of this receptor is an older man with urothelial cancer. This specimen was PBMCs, taken around atezolizumab (anti-PD-L1) treatment. The V and J genes are TRBV6-4 and TRBJ1-1; D gene unclear. The CDR3 nucleotides read TGTGCCAGCAGTGAAAGGGCGGGAGGCACTGAAGCTTTCTTT. The encoded protein is CASSERAGGTEAFF.